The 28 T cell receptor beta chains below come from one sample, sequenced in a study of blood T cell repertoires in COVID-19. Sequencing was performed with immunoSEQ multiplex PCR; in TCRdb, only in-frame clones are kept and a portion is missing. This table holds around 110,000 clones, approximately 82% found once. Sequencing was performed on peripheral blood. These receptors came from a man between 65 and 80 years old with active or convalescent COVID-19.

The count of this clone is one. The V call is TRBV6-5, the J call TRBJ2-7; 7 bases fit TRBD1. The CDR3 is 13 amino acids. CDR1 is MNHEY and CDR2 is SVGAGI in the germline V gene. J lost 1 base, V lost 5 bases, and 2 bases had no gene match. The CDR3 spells CASSQTGSYEQYF. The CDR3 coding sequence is TGTGCCAGCAGTCAGACAGGGTCCTACGAGCAGTACTTC.

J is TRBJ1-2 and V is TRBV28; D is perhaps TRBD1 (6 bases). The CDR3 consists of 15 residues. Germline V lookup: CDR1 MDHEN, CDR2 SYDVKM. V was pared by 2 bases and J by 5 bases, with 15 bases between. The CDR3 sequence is CASSLNSGGWYGYTF. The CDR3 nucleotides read TGTGCCAGCAGTTTAAATTCGGGGGGCTGGTATGGCTACACCTTC.

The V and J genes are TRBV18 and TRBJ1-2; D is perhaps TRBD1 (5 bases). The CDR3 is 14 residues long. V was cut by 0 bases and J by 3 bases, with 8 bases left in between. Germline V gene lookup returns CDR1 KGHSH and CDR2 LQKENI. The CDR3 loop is CASSPPGVDYGYTF. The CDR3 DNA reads TGTGCCAGCTCACCACCAGGGGTGGACTATGGCTACACCTTC.

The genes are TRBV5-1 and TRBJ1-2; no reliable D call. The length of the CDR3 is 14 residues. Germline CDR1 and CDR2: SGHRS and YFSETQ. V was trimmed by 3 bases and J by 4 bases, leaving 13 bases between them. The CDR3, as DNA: TGCGCCAGCAGCTCCCGGGAAGGCGGCTATGGCTACACCTTC. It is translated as CASSSREGGYGYTF.

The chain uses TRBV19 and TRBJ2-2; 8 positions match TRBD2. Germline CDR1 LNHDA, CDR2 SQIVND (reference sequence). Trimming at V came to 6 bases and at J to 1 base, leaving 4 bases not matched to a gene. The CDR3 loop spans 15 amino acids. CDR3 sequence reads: CASRTSGLNTGELFF. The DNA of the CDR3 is TGTGCCAGTAGAACTAGCGGCCTGAACACCGGGGAGCTGTTTTTT.

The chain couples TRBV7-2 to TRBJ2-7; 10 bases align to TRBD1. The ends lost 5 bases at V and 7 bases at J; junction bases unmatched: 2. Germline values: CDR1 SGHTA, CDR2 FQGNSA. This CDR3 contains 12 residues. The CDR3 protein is CASSDRGQEQYF. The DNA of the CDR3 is TGTGCCAGCAGCGACAGGGGGCAAGAGCAGTACTTC.

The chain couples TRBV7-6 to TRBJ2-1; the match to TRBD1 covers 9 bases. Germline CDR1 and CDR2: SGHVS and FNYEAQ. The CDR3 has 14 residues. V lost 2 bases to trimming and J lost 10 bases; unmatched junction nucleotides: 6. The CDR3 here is CASSLQGQGGEQFF. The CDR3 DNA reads TGTGCCAGCAGCTTACAGGGACAGGGTGGGGAGCAGTTCTTC.

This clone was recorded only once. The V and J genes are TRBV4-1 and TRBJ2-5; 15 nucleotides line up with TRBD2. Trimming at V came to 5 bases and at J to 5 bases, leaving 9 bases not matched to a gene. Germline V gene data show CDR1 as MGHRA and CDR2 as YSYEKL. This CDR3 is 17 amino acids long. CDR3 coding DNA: TGCGCCAGCAGCTTAGGACTAGCGGGAGGGCTACGGGAGACCCAGTACTTC. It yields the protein CASSLGLAGGLRETQYF.

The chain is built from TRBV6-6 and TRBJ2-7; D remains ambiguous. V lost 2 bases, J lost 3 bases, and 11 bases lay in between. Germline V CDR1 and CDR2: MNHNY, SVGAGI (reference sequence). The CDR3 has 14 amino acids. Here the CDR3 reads CASSYARIDYEQYF. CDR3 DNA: TGTGCCAGCAGTTACGCGAGAATCGACTACGAGCAGTACTTC.

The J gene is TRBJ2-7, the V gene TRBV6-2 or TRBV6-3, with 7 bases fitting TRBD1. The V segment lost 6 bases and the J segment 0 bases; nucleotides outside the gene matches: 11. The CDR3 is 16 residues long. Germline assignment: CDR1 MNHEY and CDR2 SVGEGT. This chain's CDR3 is CASSPRGQIFSYEQYF. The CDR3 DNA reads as TGTGCCAGCAGCCCTAGGGGACAGATTTTCTCCTACGAGCAGTACTTC.

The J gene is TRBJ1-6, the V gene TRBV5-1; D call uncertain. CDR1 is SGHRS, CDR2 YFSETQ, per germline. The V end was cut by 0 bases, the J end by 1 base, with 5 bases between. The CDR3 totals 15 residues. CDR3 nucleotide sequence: TGCGCCAGCAGCTTGGACACATCCTATAATTCACCCCTCCACTTT. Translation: CASSLDTSYNSPLHF.

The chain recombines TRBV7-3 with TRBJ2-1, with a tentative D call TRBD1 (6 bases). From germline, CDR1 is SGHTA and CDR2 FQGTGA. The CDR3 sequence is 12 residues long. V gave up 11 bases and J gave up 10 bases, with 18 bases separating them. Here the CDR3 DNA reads TGTGCCGGGATACAGGGAGCTCGAGAGCAGTTCTTC. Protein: CAGIQGAREQFF. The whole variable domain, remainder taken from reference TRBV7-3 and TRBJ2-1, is GAGVSQTPSNKVTEKGKYVELRCDPISGHTALYWYRQSLGQGPEFLIYFQGTGAADDSGLPNDRFFAVRPEGSVSTLKIQRTERGDSAVYLCAGIQGAREQFFGPGTRLTVL.

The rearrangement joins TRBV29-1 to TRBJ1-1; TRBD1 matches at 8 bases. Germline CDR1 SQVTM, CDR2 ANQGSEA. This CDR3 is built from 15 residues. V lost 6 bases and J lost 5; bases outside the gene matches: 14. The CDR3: CSVGPLDRAGTEAFF. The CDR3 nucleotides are TGCAGCGTCGGACCTCTGGACAGGGCTGGTACTGAAGCTTTCTTT.

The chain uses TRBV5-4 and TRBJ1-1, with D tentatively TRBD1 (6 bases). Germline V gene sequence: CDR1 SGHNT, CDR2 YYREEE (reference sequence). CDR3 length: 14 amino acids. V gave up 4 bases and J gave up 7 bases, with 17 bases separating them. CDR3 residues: CASSPGPGEIEAFF. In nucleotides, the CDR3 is TGTGCCAGCAGCCCTGGACCAGGGGAGATTGAAGCTTTCTTT.

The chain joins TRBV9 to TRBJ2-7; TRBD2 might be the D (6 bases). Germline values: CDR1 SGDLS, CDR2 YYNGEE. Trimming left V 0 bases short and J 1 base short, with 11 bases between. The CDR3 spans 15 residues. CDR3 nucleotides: TGTGCCAGCAGCGTAGACGGGGGTATATCCTACGAGCAGTACTTC. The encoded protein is CASSVDGGISYEQYF.

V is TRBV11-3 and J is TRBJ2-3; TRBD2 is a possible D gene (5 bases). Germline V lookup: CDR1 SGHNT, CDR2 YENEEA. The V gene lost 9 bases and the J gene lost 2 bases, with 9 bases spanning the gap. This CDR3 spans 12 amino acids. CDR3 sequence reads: CASGESTDTQYF. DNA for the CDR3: TGTGCCAGTGGGGAGTCCACAGATACGCAGTATTTT. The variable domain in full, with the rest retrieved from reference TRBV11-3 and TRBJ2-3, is EAGVVQSPRYKIIEKKQPVAFWCNPISGHNTLYWYLQNLGQGPELLIRYENEEAVDDSQLPKDRFSAERLKGVDSTLKIQPAELGDSAVYLCASGESTDTQYFGPGTRLTVL.

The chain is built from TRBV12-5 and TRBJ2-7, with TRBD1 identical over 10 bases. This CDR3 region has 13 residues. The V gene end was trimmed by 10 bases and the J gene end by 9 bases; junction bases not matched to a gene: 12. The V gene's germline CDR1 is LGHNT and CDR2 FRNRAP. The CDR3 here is CATRTGGVPVQYF. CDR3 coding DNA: TGTGCTACCAGGACAGGGGGGGTCCCCGTGCAGTACTTC.

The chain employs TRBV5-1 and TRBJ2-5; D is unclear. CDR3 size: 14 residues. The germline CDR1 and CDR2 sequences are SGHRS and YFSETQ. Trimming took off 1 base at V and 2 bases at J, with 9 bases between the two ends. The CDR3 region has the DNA TGCGCCAGCAGCTTGTCGGGTTCTCAAGAGACCCAGTACTTC. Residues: CASSLSGSQETQYF.

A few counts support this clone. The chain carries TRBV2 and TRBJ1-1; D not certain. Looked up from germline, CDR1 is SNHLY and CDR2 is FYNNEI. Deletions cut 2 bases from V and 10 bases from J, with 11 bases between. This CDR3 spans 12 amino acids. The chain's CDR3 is CASSETRHGAFF. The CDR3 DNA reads TGTGCCAGCAGTGAAACCAGACACGGAGCTTTCTTT.

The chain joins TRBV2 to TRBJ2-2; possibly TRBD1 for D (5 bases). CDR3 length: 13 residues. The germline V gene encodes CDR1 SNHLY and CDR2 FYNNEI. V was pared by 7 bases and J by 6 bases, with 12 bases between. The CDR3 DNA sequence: TGTGCCAGCAAGGGGTCTAGAGCCGGGGAGCTGTTTTTT. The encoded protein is CASKGSRAGELFF.

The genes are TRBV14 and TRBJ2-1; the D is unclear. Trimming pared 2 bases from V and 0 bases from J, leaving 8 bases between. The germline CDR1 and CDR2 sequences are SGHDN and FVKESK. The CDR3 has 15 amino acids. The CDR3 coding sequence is TGTGCCAGCAGCCAAAGTTCGAGCTCCTACAATGAGCAGTTCTTC. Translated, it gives CASSQSSSSYNEQFF.

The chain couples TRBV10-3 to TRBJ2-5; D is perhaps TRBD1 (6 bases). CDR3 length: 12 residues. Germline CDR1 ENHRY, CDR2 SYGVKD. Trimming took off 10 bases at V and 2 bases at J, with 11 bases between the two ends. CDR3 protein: CATEGQQETQYF. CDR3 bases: TGTGCCACCGAAGGACAGCAAGAGACCCAGTACTTC.

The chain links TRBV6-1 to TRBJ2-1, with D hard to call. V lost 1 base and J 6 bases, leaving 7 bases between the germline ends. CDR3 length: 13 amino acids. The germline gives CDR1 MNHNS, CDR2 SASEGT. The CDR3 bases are TGTGCCAGCAGTGAAGTGGGCCCCAATGAGCAGTTCTTC. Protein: CASSEVGPNEQFF.

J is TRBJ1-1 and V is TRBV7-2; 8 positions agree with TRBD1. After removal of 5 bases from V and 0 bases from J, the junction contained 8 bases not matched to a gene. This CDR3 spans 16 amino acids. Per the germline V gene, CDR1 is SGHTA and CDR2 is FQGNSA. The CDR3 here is CASSVSGQVMNTEAFF. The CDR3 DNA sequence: TGTGCCAGCAGCGTCTCGGGACAGGTAATGAACACTGAAGCTTTCTTT.

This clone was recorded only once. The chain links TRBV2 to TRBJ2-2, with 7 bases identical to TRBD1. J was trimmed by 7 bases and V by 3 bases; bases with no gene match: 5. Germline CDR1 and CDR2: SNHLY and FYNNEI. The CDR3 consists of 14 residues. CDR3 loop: CASSDRGTGGELFF. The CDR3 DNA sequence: TGTGCCAGCAGTGACAGGGGGACGGGCGGGGAGCTGTTTTTT.

CDR3 in DNA: TGTGCCAGCAGCCGTAACCAGGTCAATGAGCAGTTCTTC. Translating it yields CASSRNQVNEQFF. The V and J genes are TRBV14 and TRBJ2-1, with D unclear. The V and J ends lost 4 bases and 6 bases respectively, with 10 bases between them. Germline V gene data show CDR1 as SGHDN and CDR2 as FVKESK. The CDR3 spans 13 residues.

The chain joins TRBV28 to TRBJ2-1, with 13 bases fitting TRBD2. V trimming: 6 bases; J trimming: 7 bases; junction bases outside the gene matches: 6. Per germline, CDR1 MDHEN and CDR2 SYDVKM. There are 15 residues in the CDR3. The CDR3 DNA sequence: TGTGCCAGCAGCCTGGGACTAGCGGGACGAAATGAGCAGTTCTTC. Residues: CASSLGLAGRNEQFF.

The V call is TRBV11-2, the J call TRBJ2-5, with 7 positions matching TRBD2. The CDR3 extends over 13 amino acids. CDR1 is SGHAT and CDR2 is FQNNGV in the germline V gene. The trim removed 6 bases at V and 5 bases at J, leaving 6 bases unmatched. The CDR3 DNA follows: TGTGCCAGCAGTCTGGGGAGGGAGGAGACCCAGTACTTC. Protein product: CASSLGREETQYF.